This passage covers 24 T cell receptor beta chains from one sample sequenced in a study of OX40 agonist ivuxolimab in advanced cancers. The table came from immunoSEQ multiplex PCR; TCRdb's copy has only in-frame clones and leaves some out. The sample comprises approximately 86,000 clones, 86% of which are singletons, and around 6.3% rests with the top ten. The sequenced sample was CD4+ or CD8+ T cells sorted from blood, obtained in a trial of the OX40 agonist ivuxolimab. The source of these receptors is an adult with an advanced solid tumor such as melanoma, head and neck, liver or kidney cancer.

J is TRBJ2-2 and V is TRBV6-6; D is tentatively TRBD1 or TRBD2 (6 bases each). V was trimmed by 4 bases and J by 4 bases, leaving 13 bases between them. This CDR3 has 15 residues. Germline loops: CDR1 MNHNY, CDR2 SVGAGI (reference sequence). The DNA of the CDR3 is TGTGCCAGCAGTTCACCAGGGGAGGTCACCGGGGAGCTGTTTTTT. Encoded protein: CASSSPGEVTGELFF.

The chain joins TRBV9 to TRBJ2-1, with 10 bases that match TRBD1. The CDR3 spans 16 residues. Per germline, CDR1 SGDLS and CDR2 YYNGEE. V was clipped by 4 bases and J by 7 bases; unmatched bases: 11. In DNA, the CDR3 is TGTGCCAGCAGCATTGATGGACAGGGGGTGGGGAATGAGCAGTTCTTC. Protein sequence: CASSIDGQGVGNEQFF. Together with reference TRBV9 and TRBJ2-1, the CDR3 gives the full variable domain: DSGVTQTPKHLITATGQRVTLRCSPRSGDLSVYWYQQSLDQGLQFLIQYYNGEERAKGNILERFSAQQFPDLHSELNLSSLELGDSALYFCASSIDGQGVGNEQFFGPGTRLTVL.

This clone was counted a few times. The V call is TRBV9, the J call TRBJ1-2; 8 bases are shared with TRBD1. V was pared by 4 bases and J by 2 bases, with 13 bases of the junction left unmatched. The CDR3 runs to 17 residues. Germline V gene sequence: CDR1 SGDLS, CDR2 YYNGEE. Written as DNA, the CDR3 is TGTGCCAGCAGCTCGGCCGGGACAGGTTTTGGGAACTATGGCTACACCTTC. Translating gives CASSSAGTGFGNYGYTF.

Only a few counts were recorded for this clone. The genes are TRBV25-1 and TRBJ2-2, with D uncertain. V was shortened by 3 bases and J by 4 bases, with 9 bases between the two germline ends. The CDR3 extends over 14 amino acids. Germline V gene sequence: CDR1 MGHDK, CDR2 SYGVNS. CDR3 protein: CASSDLWVTGELFF. The CDR3, as DNA: TGTGCCAGCAGTGATCTGTGGGTCACCGGGGAGCTGTTTTTT.

The rearrangement links TRBV6-1 to TRBJ2-3; possible D gene TRBD1, 5 bases. Germline lookup yields CDR1 MNHNS and CDR2 SASEGT. The CDR3 runs to 13 residues. V dropped 11 bases and J dropped 4 bases, with 16 bases sitting between them. The CDR3 DNA follows: TGTGCCCTCAGGGATAAGGGCGCAGATACGCAGTATTTT. Protein: CALRDKGADTQYF.

In DNA, the CDR3 is TGCGCCAGCAGCTTGGAGTTCCAAGAGACCCAGTACTTC. It codes for CASSLEFQETQYF. V usage is TRBV5-1 and J usage is TRBJ2-5; no clear D. CDR1 and CDR2 from the germline V gene are SGHRS and YFSETQ. The CDR3 loop spans 13 amino acids. V gave up 0 bases and J gave up 1 base, with 4 bases separating them.

This chain links TRBV23-1 with TRBJ1-4, with D hard to call. TRBV23-1 is an ORF for which the function is uncertain. V shed 2 bases and J shed 8 bases, with 12 bases lying between them. This CDR3 has 14 amino acids. The CDR3 sequence is CASSQMIQMEKLFF. Written as DNA, the CDR3 is TGCGCCAGCAGTCAAATGATCCAGATGGAAAAACTGTTTTTT.

The rearrangement joins TRBV14 to TRBJ2-3; no firm D call. Deletions cut 3 bases from V and 0 bases from J, with 7 bases between. Germline V lookup: CDR1 SGHDN, CDR2 FVKESK. The CDR3 spans 14 residues. This CDR3 is CASSQRRSTDTQYF. The CDR3 DNA sequence: TGTGCCAGCAGCCAGAGGCGTAGCACAGATACGCAGTATTTT.

The chain couples TRBV10-2 to TRBJ2-7; possible D gene TRBD1, 6 bases. CDR1 WSHSY and CDR2 SAAADI come from the germline V gene. Trimming took off 8 bases at V and 0 bases at J, with 11 bases between the two ends. The CDR3 sequence is 13 residues long. CDR3 DNA sequence: TGCGCCAGCTACGACAGGAACTCCTACGAGCAGTACTTC. Translating it yields CASYDRNSYEQYF.

The chain links TRBV5-4 to TRBJ2-2; D gene ambiguous. Germline V gives CDR1 SGHNT, CDR2 YYREEE (reference sequence). The CDR3 is 14 residues long. The V gene lost 4 bases and the J gene lost 6 bases, with 13 bases spanning the gap. The CDR3 coding sequence is TGTGCCAGCAGCCCGGAGAGTTCCTCCGGGGAGCTGTTTTTT. Residues: CASSPESSSGELFF. Using reference TRBV5-4 and TRBJ2-2 for the parts outside the CDR3, the full variable domain is ETGVTQSPTHLIKTRGQQVTLRCSSQSGHNTVSWYQQALGQGPQFIFQYYREEENGRGNFPPRFSGLQFPNYSSELNVNALELDDSALYLCASSPESSSGELFFGEGSRLTVL.

The V call is TRBV6-6, the J call TRBJ2-7; D possibly corresponds to TRBD2 (5 bases). Germline V gives CDR1 MNHNY, CDR2 SVGAGI (reference sequence). V dropped 7 bases and J dropped 7 bases, with 20 bases sitting between them. CDR3 length: 14 residues. The CDR3 region has the DNA TGTGCCAGCAAAATTCGTCTAAGTTCGGGGGAGCAGTACTTC. Protein product: CASKIRLSSGEQYF.

This clone has only one observation. CDR3 in amino acids: CAWNRRISGNTIYF. The CDR3 coding sequence is TGTGCCTGGAATCGAAGGATCTCTGGAAACACCATATATTTT. The chain recombines TRBV30 with TRBJ1-3; no clear D. V lost 4 bases and J lost 0, with 10 bases in between. The CDR3 covers 14 residues. In germline, CDR1 is GTSNPN, CDR2 SVGIG (reference sequence).

This clone was recorded a few times. The gene calls are TRBV10-2 and TRBJ1-5; D may be TRBD1 (5 bases). Germline-derived CDR1 and CDR2 are WSHSY and SAAADI. Trimming took off 4 bases at V and 0 bases at J, with 13 bases between the two ends. There are 16 residues in the CDR3. The CDR3 region has the DNA TGCGCCAGCAGTGGGGGGGTAAGTTATAGCAATCAGCCCCAGCATTTT. It yields the protein CASSGGVSYSNQPQHF.

The J gene is TRBJ1-1, the V gene TRBV6-1, with 7 bases matching TRBD1. J gave up 3 bases and V 6 bases, and 7 bases lay outside the gene matches. CDR1 and CDR2 from the germline V gene are MNHNS and SASEGT. The CDR3 is made up of 14 amino acids. The CDR3 bases are TGTGCCAGCAGAAGACAGGGCCTGGACACTGAAGCTTTCTTT. Protein product: CASRRQGLDTEAFF.

This clone came up a few times. The rearrangement joins TRBV5-1 to TRBJ1-1, with TRBD1 as a possible D gene (5 bases). Germline lookup yields CDR1 SGHRS and CDR2 YFSETQ. This CDR3 has 15 residues. The V and J ends lost 5 bases and 0 bases respectively, with 14 bases between them. The CDR3 nucleotides are TGCGCCAGCAGACAGGAACTGAACATGAACACTGAAGCTTTCTTT. This codes for CASRQELNMNTEAFF.

The gene calls are TRBV11-3 and TRBJ1-2; tentatively, D is TRBD1 (5 bases). Trimming left V 4 bases short and J 5 bases short, with 8 bases between. Germline lookup yields CDR1 SGHNT and CDR2 YENEEA. This CDR3 is built from 12 residues. The CDR3 region is CASSSDMYGYTF. The CDR3 region has the DNA TGTGCCAGCAGCTCGGACATGTATGGCTACACCTTC.

The chain employs TRBV27 and TRBJ1-1, with 8 positions matching TRBD1. V lost 5 bases and J lost 10; bases outside the gene matches: 9. Germline V CDR1 and CDR2: MNHEY, SMNVEV (reference sequence). This CDR3 spans 13 amino acids. CDR3 sequence reads: CASSARQGSVAFF. In nucleotides, the CDR3 is TGTGCCAGCAGTGCGAGACAGGGGTCGGTAGCTTTCTTT.

The V gene is TRBV7-2, the J gene TRBJ1-1; D is possibly TRBD1 (5 bases). Trimming removed 2 bases from V and 7 bases from J, with 17 bases in between. Per the germline V gene, CDR1 is SGHTA and CDR2 is FQGNSA. This CDR3 has 15 amino acids. The CDR3 is CASSLKNDGTFEAFF. The CDR3 DNA is TGTGCCAGCAGCTTAAAAAATGACGGGACCTTTGAAGCTTTCTTT.

The genes are TRBV19 and TRBJ1-1, with D hard to call. With 6 bases removed from V and 3 bases from J, the gap between germline ends came to 11 bases. The CDR3 is 13 residues long. CDR1 is LNHDA and CDR2 is SQIVND in the germline V gene (reference sequence). CDR3 residues: CASRNTLYTEAFF. The CDR3 DNA reads as TGTGCCAGTAGGAACACCCTTTACACTGAAGCTTTCTTT.

The V and J genes are TRBV11-1 and TRBJ2-5; D is possibly TRBD2 (5 bases). The germline gives CDR1 SGHAT, CDR2 FQDESV (reference sequence). The CDR3 consists of 14 residues. Trimming shortened V by 5 bases and J by 9 bases, and 19 bases separated the two germline ends. The CDR3 region has the DNA TGTGCCAGCAGCCCATCGAGGACTCTCATCGCCCAGTACTTC. Protein: CASSPSRTLIAQYF.

The chain recombines TRBV5-5 with TRBJ2-2; D is possibly TRBD2 (6 bases). CDR3 length: 16 amino acids. Trimming removed 2 bases at V and 2 bases at J, with 13 bases between. Germline CDR1 and CDR2: SGHKS and YYEKEE (reference sequence). The CDR3 nucleotides read TGTGCCAGCAGCTTTGGTTGGCGGGGTAACACCGGGGAGCTGTTTTTT. This sequence encodes CASSFGWRGNTGELFF.

V gene TRBV14 combines with J gene TRBJ2-1; D is undetermined. The germline CDR1 and CDR2 sequences are SGHDN and FVKESK. V lost 5 bases to trimming and J lost 9 bases, with 11 bases between them. This CDR3 has 12 amino acids. The CDR3 is CASSFLGLEQFF. DNA for the CDR3: TGTGCCAGCAGCTTTCTAGGGCTTGAGCAGTTCTTC.

A few counts support this clone. The chain employs TRBV30 and TRBJ1-1; D is unclear. Germline V lookup: CDR1 GTSNPN, CDR2 SVGIG (reference sequence). This CDR3 is 13 amino acids long. V lost 2 bases to trimming and J lost 6 bases, with 13 bases between them. The CDR3 bases are TGTGCCTGGAGTTTAGGGCCGAGGGCTGAAGCTTTCTTT. It is translated as CAWSLGPRAEAFF.

This chain connects TRBV7-6 to TRBJ1-2; D may be TRBD1 (5 bases). Germline V gives CDR1 SGHVS, CDR2 FNYEAQ. V dropped 4 bases and J dropped 0 bases, with 9 bases sitting between them. The length of the CDR3 is 14 residues. CDR3 DNA sequence: TGTGCCAGCAGCTCGGGGGGGTCTAACTATGGCTACACCTTC. It is translated as CASSSGGSNYGYTF.